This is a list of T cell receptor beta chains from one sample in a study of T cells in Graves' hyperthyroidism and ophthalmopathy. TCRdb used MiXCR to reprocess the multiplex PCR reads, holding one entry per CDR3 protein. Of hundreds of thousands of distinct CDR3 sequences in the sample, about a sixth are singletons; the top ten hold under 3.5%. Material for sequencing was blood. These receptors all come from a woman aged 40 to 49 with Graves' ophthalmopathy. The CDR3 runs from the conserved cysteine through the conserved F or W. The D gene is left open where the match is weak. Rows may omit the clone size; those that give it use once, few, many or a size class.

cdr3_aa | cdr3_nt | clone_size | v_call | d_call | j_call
CASSLVRVSYEQYF | TGTGCCAGCAGCTTAGTACGGGTTTCCTACGAGCAGTACTTC | many | TRBV11-2 | - | TRBJ2-7
CASSSELNTEAFF | TGCGCCAGCAGCTCAGAACTGAACACTGAAGCTTTCTTT | many | TRBV5-1 | - | TRBJ1-1
CASSLQGWEPQHF | TGTGCCAGCAGTTTACAGGGCTGGGAGCCCCAGCATTTT | - | TRBV28 | - | TRBJ1-5
CASSLLGFDEQFF | TGTGCCAGCAGCCTCCTAGGGTTCGATGAGCAGTTCTTC | few | TRBV12-3/TRBV12-4 | - | TRBJ2-1
CASFKSGNAGELFF | TGTGCCAGCTTCAAGAGCGGCAACGCCGGGGAGCTGTTTTTT | - | TRBV6-1 | - | TRBJ2-2
CASSNEDRGGFGYTF | TGTGCCAGCAGCAATGAGGACAGGGGTGGTTTTGGCTACACCTTC | few | TRBV6-1 | TRBD1 | TRBJ1-2
CAWSPFPTAHEKLFF | TGTGCCTGGAGCCCCTTCCCGACAGCTCATGAAAAACTGTTTTTT | many | TRBV30 | - | TRBJ1-4
CASKGTSISSYNEQFF | TGTGCCTCAAAGGGCACTAGCATAAGCTCCTACAATGAGCAGTTCTTC | many | TRBV2 | - | TRBJ2-1
CASSLAGVGPGFQETQYF | TGTGCCAGCAGCTTGGCCGGGGTCGGGCCCGGTTTCCAAGAGACCCAGTACTTC | - | TRBV5-6 | - | TRBJ2-5
CASSVSPATGELFF | TGTGCCAGCAGCGTATCGCCCGCCACCGGGGAGCTGTTTTTT | - | TRBV9 | - | TRBJ2-2
CASSWGLAGASTDTQYF | TGTGCCAGCAGTTGGGGCTTAGCGGGGGCTAGCACAGATACGCAGTATTTT | many | TRBV6-1 | TRBD2 | TRBJ2-3
CASSPALSTAKNIQYF | TGTGCCAGCAGCCCCGCCCTGTCCACAGCCAAAAACATTCAGTACTTC | - | TRBV14 | - | TRBJ2-4
CASRPSRLRDTINEQFF | TGTGCCAGCAGACCGTCACGACTCCGGGACACGATCAATGAGCAGTTCTTC | many | TRBV2 | - | TRBJ2-1
CASMREAYTEAFF | TGTGCCAGCATGAGGGAGGCGTACACTGAAGCTTTCTTT | many | TRBV6-1 | - | TRBJ1-1
CSASRPFAYEQYF | TGCAGTGCTAGTCGGCCCTTCGCCTACGAGCAGTACTTC | many | TRBV20-1 | - | TRBJ2-7
CASSSYPGDTQYF | TGTGCCAGCAGCTCATACCCGGGGGATACGCAGTATTTT | - | TRBV3-1 | - | TRBJ2-3
CATSRKDGQETQYF | TGTGCCACCAGCAGGAAAGACGGTCAAGAGACCCAGTACTTC | many | TRBV15 | - | TRBJ2-5
CASSQRGATGELFF | TGTGCCAGCAGCCAAAGGGGGGCCACCGGGGAGCTGTTTTTT | - | TRBV11-2 | - | TRBJ2-2